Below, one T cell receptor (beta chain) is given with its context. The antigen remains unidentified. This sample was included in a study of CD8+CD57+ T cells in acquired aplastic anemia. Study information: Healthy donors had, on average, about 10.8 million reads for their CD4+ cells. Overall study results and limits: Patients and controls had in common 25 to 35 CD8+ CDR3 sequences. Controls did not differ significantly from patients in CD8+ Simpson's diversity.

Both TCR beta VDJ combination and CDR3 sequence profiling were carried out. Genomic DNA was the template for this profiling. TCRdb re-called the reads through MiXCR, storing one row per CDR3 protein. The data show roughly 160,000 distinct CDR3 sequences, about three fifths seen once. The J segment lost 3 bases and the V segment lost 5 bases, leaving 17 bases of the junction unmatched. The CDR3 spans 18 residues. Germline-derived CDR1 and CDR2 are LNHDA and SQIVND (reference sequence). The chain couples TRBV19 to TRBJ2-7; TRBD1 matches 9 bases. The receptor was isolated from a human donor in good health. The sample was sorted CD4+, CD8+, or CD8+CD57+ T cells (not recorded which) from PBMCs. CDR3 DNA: TGTGCCAGTAGTGTTCGACAGGGGGTAACTCCGTACTACTACGAGCAGTACTTC. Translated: CASSVRQGVTPYYYEQYF.